The 20 T cell receptor beta chains presented below share a single source sample, sequenced in a study of T-cell memory formation after mild COVID-19 (dated by TCRdb to the early 2020s). The library came from 5' RACE. The instrument given in TCRdb is Illumina NovaSeq 6000. TCRdb trimmed public reads at Q25 via fastp, called clones via MiXCR and kept in-frame beta chains. CDR3 protein duplicates are merged, each entry listing the most common genes and DNA. This sample holds roughly 350,000 distinct CDR3 sequences; about 13% were observed only once. The top ten clones comprise roughly 20% of the sample. What was sequenced was PBMCs or a T cell subset sorted from them (not recorded which). These TCRs come from a man between 18 and 35 years old who had mild COVID-19 (a few samples of this study predate the infection). The sample titles of this study are shuffled in the database, so cell type and time point are left out; the donor was told from shared clones.

In this sample, this clonotype turned up many times. The chain combines TRBV4-3 with TRBJ1-2; 10 positions match TRBD1. Trimming removed 4 bases from V and 2 bases from J; junction bases left unmatched: 1. Germline CDR1 is LGHNA and CDR2 is YSLEER. The CDR3 is made up of 14 amino acids. Here the CDR3 DNA reads TGCGCCAGCAGCCCGGGACAGGGGAACTATGGCTACACCTTC. It translates to CASSPGQGNYGYTF.

The CDR3 loop reads CASSTPNRVNTGELFF. The CDR3, as DNA: TGTGCCAGCAGTACCCCGAACAGGGTGAACACCGGGGAGCTGTTTTTT. The rearrangement uses TRBV28 and TRBJ2-2, with D possibly TRBD1 on 6 matching bases. The CDR3 is 16 amino acids. With 5 bases removed from V and 1 base from J, the gap between germline ends came to 14 bases. The V gene's germline CDR1 is MDHEN and CDR2 SYDVKM.

The rearrangement joins TRBV5-1 to TRBJ1-1, with TRBD1 matching 10 bases. This CDR3 has 13 amino acids. V gave up 3 bases and J gave up 6 bases; unmatched junction bases: 2. The germline gives CDR1 SGHRS, CDR2 YFSETQ. The CDR3 DNA reads as TGCGCCAGCAGCTCGGGACAGGGGTCTGAAGCTTTCTTT. Translated, it gives CASSSGQGSEAFF. Looking up the rest from reference TRBV5-1 and TRBJ1-1 gives the full variable domain: KAGVTQTPRYLIKTRGQQVTLSCSPISGHRSVSWYQQTPGQGLQFLFEYFSETQRNKGNFPGRFSGRQFSNSRSEMNVSTLELGDSALYLCASSSGQGSEAFFGQGTRLTVV.

The chain combines TRBV25-1 with TRBJ2-1; the match to TRBD1 covers 7 bases. Germline V gene lookup returns CDR1 MGHDK and CDR2 SYGVNS. Unmatched junction bases numbered 8, after V lost 5 bases and J lost 1 base. CDR3 size: 16 residues. The CDR3 DNA reads as TGTGCCAGCAGTCGCGTTGAGGGGGCTTCCTACAATGAGCAGTTCTTC. Its protein is CASSRVEGASYNEQFF.

This clonotype was counted only a few times. The gene calls are TRBV4-3 and TRBJ2-1; D uncertain. The CDR3 consists of 15 residues. CDR1 is LGHNA, CDR2 YSLEER, per germline. Trimming took 2 bases from V and 4 from J, leaving 12 bases between them. CDR3 coding DNA: TGCGCCAGCAGCCAACAACAGAGGACGTACAATGAGCAGTTCTTC. Translated, it gives CASSQQQRTYNEQFF.

This chain joins TRBV6-2 or TRBV6-3 and TRBJ1-6; TRBD1 matches 8 bases. J lost 10 bases, V lost 5 bases, and 7 bases had no gene match. Germline CDR1 and CDR2: MNHEY and SVGEGT. This CDR3 region has 14 residues. CDR3 amino acids: CASSTGQEESPLHF. For the CDR3, the DNA is TGTGCCAGCAGTACGGGACAGGAGGAATCACCCCTCCACTTT.

This clonotype occurred a few times. The CDR3 DNA follows: TGTGCCAGCAGCGGGACGGCCTACAATGAGCAGTTCTTC. This codes for CASSGTAYNEQFF. The genes are TRBV6-2 or TRBV6-3 and TRBJ2-1; possibly TRBD1 or TRBD2 for D (5 bases each). CDR3 length: 13 amino acids. Germline CDR1 reads MNHEY; CDR2 reads SVGEGT. Trimming removed 6 bases at V and 2 bases at J, with 8 bases between.

In this sample, this clonotype turned up many times. The CDR3 nucleotides are TGTGCCAGCAATTCAGGAGGGACGCAGTATTTT. It encodes CASNSGGTQYF. V is TRBV7-8 and J is TRBJ2-3; tentative D call: TRBD2 (6 bases). V was shortened by 7 bases and J by 9 bases, with 11 bases between the two germline ends. The germline V gene has CDR1 SGHVS and CDR2 FQNEAQ. This CDR3 comprises 11 residues. The whole variable domain, remainder taken from reference TRBV7-8 and TRBJ2-3, is GAGVSQSPRYKVAKRGQDVALRCDPISGHVSLFWYQQALGQGPEFLTYFQNEAQLDKSGLPSDRFFAERPEGSVSTLKIQRTQQEDSAVYLCASNSGGTQYFGPGTRLTVL.

This clonotype was seen more than once but under ten times. J is TRBJ1-3 and V is TRBV6-1; the D is unclear. Germline CDR1 reads MNHNS; CDR2 reads SASEGT. The CDR3 is 13 residues long. V shed 3 bases and J shed 4 bases, with 7 bases lying between them. The CDR3 region has the DNA TGTGCCAGCAGTGAGCGATCCGGAAACACCATATATTTT. It specifies CASSERSGNTIYF.

This clonotype was seen a few times. This chain links TRBV7-9 with TRBJ2-5; D gene ambiguous. V dropped 1 base and J dropped 0 bases, with 9 bases sitting between them. Germline V gene sequence: CDR1 SEHNR, CDR2 FQNEAQ (reference sequence). CDR3 length: 15 amino acids. The CDR3 DNA sequence: TGTGCCAGCAGCTTAGAACTGGCGTACCAAGAGACCCAGTACTTC. As protein: CASSLELAYQETQYF.

The chain is built from TRBV7-2 and TRBJ2-2; D unclear. Germline V gene sequence: CDR1 SGHTA, CDR2 FQGNSA. V was pared by 5 bases and J by 4 bases, with 11 bases between. The CDR3 contains 14 residues. In nucleotides, the CDR3 is TGTGCCAGCAGCGACCGTCGTGGCACCGGGGAGCTGTTTTTT. It specifies CASSDRRGTGELFF. The variable domain in full, completed from reference TRBV7-2 and TRBJ2-2, reads GAGVSQSPSNKVTEKGKDVELRCDPISGHTALYWYRQSLGQGLEFLIYFQGNSAPDKSGLPSDRFSAERTGGSVSTLTIQRTQQEDSAVYLCASSDRRGTGELFFGEGSRLTVL.

There are a few counts of this clonotype. The CDR3 protein is CASSLADVWPYNEQFF. CDR3 DNA: TGTGCCAGCAGCTTAGCCGACGTTTGGCCTTACAATGAGCAGTTCTTC. The chain carries TRBV7-2 and TRBJ2-1; D is undetermined. V was shortened by 0 bases and J by 4 bases, with 13 bases between the two germline ends. In germline, CDR1 is SGHTA, CDR2 FQGNSA. The CDR3 has 16 residues.

There are a few counts of this clonotype. This chain links TRBV18 with TRBJ1-2; the match to TRBD1 covers 10 bases. Germline trimming cut 2 bases from V and 4 bases from J; bases unmatched to any gene: 10. The CDR3 spans 17 residues. CDR1 is KGHSH and CDR2 is LQKENI in the germline V gene. The CDR3 sequence is CASSPTGTGERSYGYTF. The CDR3 DNA follows: TGTGCCAGCTCACCAACCGGGACAGGGGAGAGAAGCTATGGCTACACCTTC.

The sample holds a few counts of this clonotype. This chain connects TRBV7-9 to TRBJ1-1; no reliable D call. CDR3 size: 13 residues. Trimming left V 4 bases short and J 6 bases short, with 12 bases between. Per germline, CDR1 SEHNR and CDR2 FQNEAQ (reference sequence). The CDR3 loop reads CASSSDQNPEAFF. The CDR3 bases are TGTGCCAGCAGCTCCGACCAAAATCCTGAAGCTTTCTTT. Supplemented by reference TRBV7-9 and TRBJ1-1, the full variable domain reads DTGVSQNPRHKITKRGQNVTFRCDPISEHNRLYWYRQTLGQGPEFLTYFQNEAQLEKSRLLSDRFSAERPKGSFSTLEIQRTEQGDSAMYLCASSSDQNPEAFFGQGTRLTVV.

This clonotype was picked up a small number of times. This chain connects TRBV6-5 to TRBJ2-7; 10 positions match TRBD1. V was clipped by 4 bases and J by 4 bases; unmatched bases: 7. CDR1 and CDR2 from the germline V gene are MNHEY and SVGAGI. The CDR3 runs to 15 residues. CDR3 sequence reads: CASSFDDRGPYEQYF. CDR3 DNA sequence: TGTGCCAGCAGTTTCGATGACAGGGGGCCGTACGAGCAGTACTTC.

This clonotype came up a few times. The chain carries TRBV15 and TRBJ1-2, with D possibly being TRBD1 (5 bases). This CDR3 is built from 15 residues. The germline V gene has CDR1 LNHNV and CDR2 YYDKDF (reference sequence). Trimming shortened V by 4 bases and J by 8 bases, and 20 bases separated the two germline ends. CDR3: CATSISLGDAYGYTF. Here the CDR3 DNA reads TGTGCCACCAGCATTTCGCTTGGGGACGCCTACGGCTACACCTTC.

The rearrangement joins TRBV15 to TRBJ2-3, with D perhaps assigned TRBD1 or TRBD2 (6 bases each). Trimming shortened V by 4 bases and J by 6 bases, and 11 bases separated the two germline ends. This CDR3 spans 13 amino acids. CDR1 LNHNV and CDR2 YYDKDF come from the germline V gene (reference sequence). CDR3 region: CATSTRGADTQYF. For the CDR3, the DNA is TGTGCCACCAGCACGAGGGGGGCGGATACGCAGTATTTT.

V gene TRBV7-3 combines with J gene TRBJ2-7; the match to TRBD2 covers 15 bases. Germline CDR1 SGHTA, CDR2 FQGTGA. V lost 2 bases and J lost 3; bases outside the gene matches: 5. CDR3 length: 17 amino acids. The CDR3 is CASSLPGLAGGHYEQYF. CDR3 bases: TGTGCCAGCAGCTTACCGGGACTAGCGGGAGGCCACTACGAGCAGTACTTC.

The rearrangement joins TRBV30 to TRBJ2-3; D call uncertain. This CDR3 is built from 13 residues. Germline values: CDR1 GTSNPN, CDR2 SVGIG (reference sequence). V shed 0 bases and J shed 0 bases, with 4 bases lying between them. The CDR3 DNA follows: TGTGCCTGGAGTGTGCTTAGCACAGATACGCAGTATTTT. Translation gives CAWSVLSTDTQYF. Full variable domain (outside the CDR3, taken from reference TRBV30 and TRBJ2-3): SQTIHQWPATLVQPVGSPLSLECTVEGTSNPNLYWYRQAAGRGLQLLFYSVGIGQISSEVPQNLSASRPQDRQFILSSKKLLLSDSGFYLCAWSVLSTDTQYFGPGTRLTVL.

This rearrangement joins TRBV4-1 to TRBJ2-3; TRBD2 aligns across 8 bases. The CDR3 extends over 16 amino acids. Losses at the gene ends were 0 bases for V and 5 bases for J; bases not matched to a gene: 7. In germline, CDR1 is MGHRA, CDR2 YSYEKL. The CDR3 sequence: CASSQEWAGGRDTQYF. CDR3 nucleotides: TGCGCCAGCAGCCAAGAATGGGCGGGGGGAAGAGATACGCAGTATTTT.